This TCR beta chain was documented in a study of Ad26.COV2.S vaccination and SARS-CoV-2 variants. About the study: COV1001, an Ad26.COV2.S trial, supplied this vaccine-arm donor. General observations from the study: It is possible that the TCR breadth and depth analyses underestimated the total T cell responses. CD8+ and CD4+ T cells specific for spike reportedly responded with substantial breadth after vaccination.

TCRdb keeps only in-frame clones here, not all; method: immunoSEQ multiplex PCR. The sample contains about 680,000 clones, 70% to 90% of which appear only once. The treatment was: some 20 received Ad26.COV2.S at low or high dose, single or two shots; five or six received placebo; per-sample allocation not given. Day 63 after the first injection of vaccine or placebo was the sampling time. Built on an Ad26 vector, the vaccine expressed Wuhan-strain SARS-CoV-2 spike. To note about this clone: Its target is unknown.

The specimen comprised peripheral blood, sampled in a trial of Ad26.COV2.S vaccine versus placebo. This TCR was sampled from a person between 18 and 65 years old who received the Ad26.COV2.S COVID-19 vaccine or a placebo.

CDR3 DNA sequence: TGTGCCAGCAGCTTAACCGGGACAGGGGCTTCTGGGGCCAACGTCCTGACTTTC. Translating it yields CASSLTGTGASGANVLTF. V and J are TRBV7-3 and TRBJ2-6; TRBD1 matches at 10 bases. The CDR3 spans 18 residues. CDR1 and CDR2 (germline): SGHTA, FQGTGA. V lost 0 bases to trimming and J lost 1 base; unmatched junction nucleotides: 3.